Below, one T cell receptor beta chain is given with its context. Its antigen is as yet unknown. This specimen comes from a study of cytomegalovirus exposure and HLA in healthy donors. Study-wide context: Among the roughly 400 donors who were genotyped, 81% fell in the genetic ancestry cluster that is associated with self-reported Caucasian donors.

A multiplex PCR was run with 60 Vbeta primers and 13 Jbeta primers. Some clones are missing from TCRdb's copy, which holds only in-frame ones; the method was immunoSEQ multiplex PCR. The repertoire holds about 150,000 clones, 60% to 85% seen once, with around 4.1% in the top ten. Whole-study findings and limits: For TCR beta chains, V- and J-gene trimming was later linked to a missense DCLRE1C variant.

The TCR comes from a woman between 40 and 50 years old in good health and CMV-seronegative. Material: PBMCs.

The chain's CDR3 is CASRAGTGSGANTIYF. In DNA form, the CDR3 reads TGTGCCAGCAGGGCCGGGACAGGGAGTGGTGCAAACACCATATATTTT. This chain joins TRBV5-4 and TRBJ1-3; 9 bases are shared with TRBD1. In germline, CDR1 is SGHNT, CDR2 YYREEE (reference sequence). V lost 5 bases and J lost 6; bases outside the gene matches: 12. The CDR3 is 16 amino acids.